The clone carrying this TCR beta chain was picked up a small number of times. Its matching antigen is unknown. Expressed TCRB transcripts were sequenced because the entire RNA isolate underwent reverse transcription. Profiling relied on immunoSEQ multiplex PCR, and the TCRdb table lists in-frame clones only, not all of them. The table has hundreds of thousands of clones, about an eighth seen once. This entry is derived from a study of beta chain features in type 1 diabetes. Study-level findings and limits: Any HLA effect on TCRB rearrangement was left unresolved by small sub-analyses. Among all four CD4+ subsets, Type 1 diabetes patients had TCRB CDR3s that were moderately but significantly shorter.

The V end was cut by 3 bases, the J end by 2 bases, with 16 bases between. CDR3 size: 16 residues. Germline CDR1 SGHRS, CDR2 YFSETQ. The receptor was derived from a young man with type 1 diabetes. The V and J genes are TRBV5-1 and TRBJ2-3, with TRBD2 as a possible D gene (6 bases). Source material: naive CD4+ T cells from blood. This CDR3 reads CASSWGPGLSTDTQYF. CDR3 in DNA: TGCGCCAGCAGCTGGGGCCCGGGACTTTCCACAGATACGCAGTATTTT.